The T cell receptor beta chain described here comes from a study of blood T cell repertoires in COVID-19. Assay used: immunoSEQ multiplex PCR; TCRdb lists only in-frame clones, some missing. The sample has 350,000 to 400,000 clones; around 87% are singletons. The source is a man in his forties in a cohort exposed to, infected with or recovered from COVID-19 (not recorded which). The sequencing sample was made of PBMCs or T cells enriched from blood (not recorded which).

The chain's CDR3 is CASGRNMNSGNTIYF. DNA for the CDR3: TGTGCCAGCGGGAGAAACATGAACTCTGGAAACACCATATATTTT. This sequence joins TRBV5-6 and TRBJ1-3; D not certain. The CDR3 is 15 amino acids. Germline-derived CDR1 and CDR2 are SGHDT and YYEEEE. V lost 7 bases, J lost 0 bases, and 14 bases lay in between.